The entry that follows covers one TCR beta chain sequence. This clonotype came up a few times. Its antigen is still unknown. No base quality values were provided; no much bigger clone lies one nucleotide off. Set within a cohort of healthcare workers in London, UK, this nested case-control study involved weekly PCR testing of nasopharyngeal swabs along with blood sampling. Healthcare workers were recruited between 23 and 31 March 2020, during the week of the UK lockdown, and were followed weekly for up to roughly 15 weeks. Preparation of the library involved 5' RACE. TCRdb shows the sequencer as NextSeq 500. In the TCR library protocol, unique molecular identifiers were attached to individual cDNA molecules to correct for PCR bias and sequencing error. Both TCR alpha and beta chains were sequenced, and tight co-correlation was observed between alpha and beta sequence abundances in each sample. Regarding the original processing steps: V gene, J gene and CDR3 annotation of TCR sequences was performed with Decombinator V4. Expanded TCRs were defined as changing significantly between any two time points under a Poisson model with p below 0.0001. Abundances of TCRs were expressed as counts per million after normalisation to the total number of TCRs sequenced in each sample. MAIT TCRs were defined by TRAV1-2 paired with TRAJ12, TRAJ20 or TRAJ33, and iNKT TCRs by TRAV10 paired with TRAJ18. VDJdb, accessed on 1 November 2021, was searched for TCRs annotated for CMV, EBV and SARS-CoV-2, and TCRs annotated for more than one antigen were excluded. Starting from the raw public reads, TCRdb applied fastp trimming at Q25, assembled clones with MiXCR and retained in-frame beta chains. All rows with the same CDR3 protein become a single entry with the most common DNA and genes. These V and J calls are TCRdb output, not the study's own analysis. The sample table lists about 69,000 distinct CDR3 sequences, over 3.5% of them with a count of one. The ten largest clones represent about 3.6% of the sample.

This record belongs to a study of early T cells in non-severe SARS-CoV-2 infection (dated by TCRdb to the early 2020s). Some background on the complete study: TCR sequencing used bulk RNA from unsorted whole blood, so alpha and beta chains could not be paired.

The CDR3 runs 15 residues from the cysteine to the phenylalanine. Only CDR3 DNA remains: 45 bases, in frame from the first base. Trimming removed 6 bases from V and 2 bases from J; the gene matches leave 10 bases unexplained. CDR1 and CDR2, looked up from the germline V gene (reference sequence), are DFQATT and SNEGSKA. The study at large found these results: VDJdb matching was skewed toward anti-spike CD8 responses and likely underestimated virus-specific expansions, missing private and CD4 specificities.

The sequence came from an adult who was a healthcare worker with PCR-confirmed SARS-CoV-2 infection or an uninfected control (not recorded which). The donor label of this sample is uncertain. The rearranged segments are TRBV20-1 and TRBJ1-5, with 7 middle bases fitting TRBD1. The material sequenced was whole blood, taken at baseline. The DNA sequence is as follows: TGCAGTGCCGCAACAGGGGTTAGTGGCAATCAGCCCCAGCATTTT. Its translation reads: CSAATGVSGNQPQHF.